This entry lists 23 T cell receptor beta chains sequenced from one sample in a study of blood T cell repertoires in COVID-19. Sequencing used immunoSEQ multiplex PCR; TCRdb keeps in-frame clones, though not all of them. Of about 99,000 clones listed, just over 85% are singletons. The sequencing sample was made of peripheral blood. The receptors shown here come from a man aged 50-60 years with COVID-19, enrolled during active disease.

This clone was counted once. The chain's CDR3 is CASSSLAGVQETQYF. The DNA of the CDR3 is TGTGCCAGCAGTTCCTTAGCGGGGGTACAAGAGACCCAGTACTTC. The chain carries TRBV6-5 and TRBJ2-5; 9 nucleotides align to TRBD2. This CDR3 spans 15 amino acids. With 4 bases clipped from V and 2 bases from J, the junction kept 5 bases outside the gene matches. CDR1 is MNHEY, CDR2 SVGAGI, per germline.

As DNA, the CDR3 is TGTGCCTGGAGTGTACAGTACGAGCAGTACTTC. This sequence encodes CAWSVQYEQYF. This rearrangement joins TRBV30 to TRBJ2-7; D is uncertain. V lost 0 bases and J 4 bases, leaving 4 bases between the germline ends. Germline V gene data show CDR1 as GTSNPN and CDR2 as SVGIG (reference sequence). This CDR3 is 11 amino acids long.

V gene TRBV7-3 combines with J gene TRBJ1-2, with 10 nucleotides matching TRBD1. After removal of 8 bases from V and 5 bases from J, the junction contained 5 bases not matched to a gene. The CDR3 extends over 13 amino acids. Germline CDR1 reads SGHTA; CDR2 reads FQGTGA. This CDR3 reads CASGRGQGYGYTF. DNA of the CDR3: TGTGCCAGCGGGAGGGGACAGGGGTATGGCTACACCTTC.

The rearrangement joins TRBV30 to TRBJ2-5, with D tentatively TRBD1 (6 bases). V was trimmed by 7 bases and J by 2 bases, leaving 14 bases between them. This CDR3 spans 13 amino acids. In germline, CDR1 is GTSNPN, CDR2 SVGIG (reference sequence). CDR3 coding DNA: TGTGCCTACCACCTACAGGGACAAGAGACCCAGTACTTC. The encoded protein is CAYHLQGQETQYF.

CDR3 in amino acids: CASSLFWQVSNQPQHF. In DNA form, the CDR3 reads TGTGCCAGCAGTTTATTTTGGCAGGTTAGCAATCAGCCCCAGCATTTT. The chain joins TRBV28 to TRBJ1-5; D uncertain. V lost 1 base and J 0 bases, leaving 10 bases between the germline ends. CDR1 is MDHEN and CDR2 is SYDVKM in the germline V gene. The CDR3 consists of 16 residues.

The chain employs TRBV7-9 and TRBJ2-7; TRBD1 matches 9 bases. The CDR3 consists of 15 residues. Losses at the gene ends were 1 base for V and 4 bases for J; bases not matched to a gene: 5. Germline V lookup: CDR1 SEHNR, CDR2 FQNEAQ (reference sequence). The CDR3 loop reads CASSLGRDRVYEQYF. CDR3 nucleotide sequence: TGTGCCAGCAGCTTAGGGCGGGACAGGGTATACGAGCAGTACTTC.

As DNA, the CDR3 is TGTGCCAGCTCACCACGGGCGGGACAGGGGACTTCACCCCTCCACTTT. Protein sequence: CASSPRAGQGTSPLHF. This chain links TRBV18 with TRBJ1-6; 10 bases map to TRBD1. With 1 base clipped from V and 9 bases from J, the junction kept 6 bases outside the gene matches. CDR3 length equals 16 residues. Germline CDR1 and CDR2: KGHSH and LQKENI.

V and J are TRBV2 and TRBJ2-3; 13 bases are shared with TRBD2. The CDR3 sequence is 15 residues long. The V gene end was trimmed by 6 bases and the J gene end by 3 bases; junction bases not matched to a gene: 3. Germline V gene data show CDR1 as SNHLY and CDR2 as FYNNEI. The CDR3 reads CASRPTSGGTDTQYF. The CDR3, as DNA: TGTGCCAGCAGACCGACTAGCGGGGGGACAGATACGCAGTATTTT.

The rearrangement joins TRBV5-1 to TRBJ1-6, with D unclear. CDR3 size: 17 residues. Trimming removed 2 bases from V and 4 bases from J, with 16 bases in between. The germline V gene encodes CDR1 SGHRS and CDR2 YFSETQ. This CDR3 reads CASSLNSGTSYNSPLHF. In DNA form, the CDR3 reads TGCGCCAGCAGCTTAAACAGCGGAACGAGTTATAATTCACCCCTCCACTTT. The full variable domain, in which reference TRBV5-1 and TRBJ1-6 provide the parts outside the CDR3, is KAGVTQTPRYLIKTRGQQVTLSCSPISGHRSVSWYQQTPGQGLQFLFEYFSETQRNKGNFPGRFSGRQFSNSRSEMNVSTLELGDSALYLCASSLNSGTSYNSPLHFGNGTRLTVT.

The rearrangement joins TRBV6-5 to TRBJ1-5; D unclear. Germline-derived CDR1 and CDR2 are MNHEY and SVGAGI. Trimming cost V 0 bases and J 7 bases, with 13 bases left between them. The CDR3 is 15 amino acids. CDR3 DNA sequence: TGTGCCAGCAGTTACTCGCGAGCAGAGGGCCAGCCCCAGCATTTT. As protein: CASSYSRAEGQPQHF.

The CDR3 loop is CASRETSYNSPLHF. The CDR3 DNA reads as TGTGCCAGCAGGGAGACTTCCTATAATTCACCCCTCCACTTT. V is TRBV25-1 and J is TRBJ1-6; D gene unclear. CDR1 is MGHDK, CDR2 SYGVNS, per germline. CDR3 size: 14 residues. Between the trimmed V and J ends, which lost 6 bases and 1 base, there was a span of 7 bases.

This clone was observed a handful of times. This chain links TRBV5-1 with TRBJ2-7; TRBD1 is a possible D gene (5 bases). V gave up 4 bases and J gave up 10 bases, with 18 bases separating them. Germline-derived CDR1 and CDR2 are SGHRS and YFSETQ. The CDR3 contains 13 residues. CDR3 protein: CASSVLPLGAQYF. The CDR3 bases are TGCGCCAGCAGCGTTTTGCCGCTAGGGGCTCAGTACTTC.

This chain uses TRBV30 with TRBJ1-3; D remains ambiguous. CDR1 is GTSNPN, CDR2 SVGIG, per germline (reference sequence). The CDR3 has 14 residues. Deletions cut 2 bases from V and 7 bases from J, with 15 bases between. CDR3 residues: CAWSPGGGPNTIYF. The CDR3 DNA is TGTGCCTGGAGTCCAGGAGGAGGGCCCAACACCATATATTTT.

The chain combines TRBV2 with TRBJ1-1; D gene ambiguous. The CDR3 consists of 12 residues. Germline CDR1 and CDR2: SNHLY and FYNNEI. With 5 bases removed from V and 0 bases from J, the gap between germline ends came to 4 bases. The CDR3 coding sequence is TGTGCCAGCAGTCAAATGAACACTGAAGCTTTCTTT. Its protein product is CASSQMNTEAFF.

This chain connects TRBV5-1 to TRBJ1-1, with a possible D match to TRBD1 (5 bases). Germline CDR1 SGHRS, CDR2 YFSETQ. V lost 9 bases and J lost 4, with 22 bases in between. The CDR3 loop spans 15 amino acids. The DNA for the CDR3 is TGCGCCACCCGATTGGACTGGGGGGGTGTCACTGAAGCTTTCTTT. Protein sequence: CATRLDWGGVTEAFF.

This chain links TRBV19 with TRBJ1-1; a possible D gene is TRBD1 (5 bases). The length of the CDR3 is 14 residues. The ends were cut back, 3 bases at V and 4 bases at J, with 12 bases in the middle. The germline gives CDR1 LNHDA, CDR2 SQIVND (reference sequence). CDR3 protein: CASSIAGAGTEAFF. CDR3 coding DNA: TGTGCCAGTAGTATCGCTGGGGCCGGCACTGAAGCTTTCTTT.

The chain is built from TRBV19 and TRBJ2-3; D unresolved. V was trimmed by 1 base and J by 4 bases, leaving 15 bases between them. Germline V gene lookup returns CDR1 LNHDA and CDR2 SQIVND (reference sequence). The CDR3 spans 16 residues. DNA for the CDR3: TGTGCCAGTAGTATAGGACTTGATTCATTTCCAGATACGCAGTATTTT. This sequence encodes CASSIGLDSFPDTQYF.

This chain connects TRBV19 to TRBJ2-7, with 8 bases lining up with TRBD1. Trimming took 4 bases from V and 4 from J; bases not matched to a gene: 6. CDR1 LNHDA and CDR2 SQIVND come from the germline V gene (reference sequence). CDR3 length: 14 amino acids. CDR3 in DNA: TGTGCCAGTAGTAAAACAGGGGGTGGTTACGAGCAGTACTTC. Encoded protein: CASSKTGGGYEQYF.

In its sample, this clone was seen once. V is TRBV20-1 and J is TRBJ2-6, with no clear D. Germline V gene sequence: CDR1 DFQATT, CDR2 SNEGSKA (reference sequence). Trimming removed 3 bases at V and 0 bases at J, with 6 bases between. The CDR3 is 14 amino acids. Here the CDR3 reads CSASHGSGANVLTF. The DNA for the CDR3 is TGCAGTGCTAGTCACGGCTCTGGGGCCAACGTCCTGACTTTC.

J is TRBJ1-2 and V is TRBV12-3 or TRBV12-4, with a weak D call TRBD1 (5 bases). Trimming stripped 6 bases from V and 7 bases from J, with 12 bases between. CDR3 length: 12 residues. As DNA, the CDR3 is TGTGCCAGCAGCCCCAGGGATGGTGGCTACACCTTC. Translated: CASSPRDGGYTF.

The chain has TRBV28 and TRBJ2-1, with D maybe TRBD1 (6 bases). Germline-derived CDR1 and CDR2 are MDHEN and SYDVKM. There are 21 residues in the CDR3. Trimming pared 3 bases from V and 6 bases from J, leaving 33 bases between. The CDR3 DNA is TGTGCCAGCAGTTTTAACAGGGCAGGAACCCACTACCCAATATTCCGCAATGAGCAGTTCTTC. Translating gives CASSFNRAGTHYPIFRNEQFF.

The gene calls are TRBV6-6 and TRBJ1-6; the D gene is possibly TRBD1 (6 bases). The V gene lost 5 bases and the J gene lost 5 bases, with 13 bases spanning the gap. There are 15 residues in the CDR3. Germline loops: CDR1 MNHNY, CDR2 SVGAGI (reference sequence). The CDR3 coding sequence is TGTGCCAGCAGTGCCTCCGGGACAAATAATTCACCCCTCCACTTT. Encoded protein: CASSASGTNNSPLHF.

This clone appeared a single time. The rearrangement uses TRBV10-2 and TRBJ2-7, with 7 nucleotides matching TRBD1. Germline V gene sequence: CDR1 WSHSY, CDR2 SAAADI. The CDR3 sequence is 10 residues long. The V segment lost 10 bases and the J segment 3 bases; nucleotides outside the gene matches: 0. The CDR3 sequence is CATGGYEQYF. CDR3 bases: TGCGCCACAGGGGGCTACGAGCAGTACTTC.